This T cell receptor beta chain emerged from a study of Graves' ophthalmopathy and Graves' hyperthyroidism. Study-level points and caveats: Blood contained most expanded thyroid clonotypes exceeding 0.001 frequency.

In its sample, this clonotype was seen many times. Its cognate antigen is unknown. Patients newly diagnosed with hyperthyroidism, under 2 months' duration, were aged 18 to 65, the study reports. No donor had other autoimmune disease, uncontrolled infection, pregnancy or lactation. Amplification from RNA transcripts yielded the TCR beta CDR3 regions. HTBI-primed RT-PCR formed the first round, and a multiplex PCR formed the second. A single record per CDR3 protein comes from TCRdb applying MiXCR to the multiplex PCR reads. The repertoire holds just over 600,000 distinct CDR3 sequences, with 22% as singletons. Germline CDR1 MNHNS, CDR2 SASEGT. Trimming took 6 bases from V and 4 from J; bases not matched to a gene: 12. CDR3 length: 16 amino acids.

The material sequenced was peripheral blood. The clonotype was recovered from a woman aged 18-30 years with stable Graves' hyperthyroidism. Some clones in this sample may be carry-over from other donors' samples. The V and J genes are TRBV6-1 and TRBJ2-7, with 10 bases identical to TRBD1. Written as DNA, the CDR3 is TGTGCCAGCAGGGAGGGCCCCGGGACAGGGGCTTACGAGCAGTACTTC. Its protein is CASREGPGTGAYEQYF.